This T cell receptor beta chain was identified during a study of blood T cell repertoires in COVID-19. This clone was found a few times. TCRdb keeps only in-frame clones here, not all; method: immunoSEQ multiplex PCR. The table shows 300,000 to 450,000 clones, with roughly 86% occurring only once. Germline CDR1 SGHRS, CDR2 YFSETQ. The CDR3 has 15 amino acids. Trimming cost V 5 bases and J 3 bases; bases outside gene matches: 10. The chain recombines TRBV5-1 with TRBJ2-7, with 8 bases matching TRBD2. Sequenced material: PBMCs or T cells enriched from blood (not recorded which). This clonotype originated in a man aged 35 to 55 in a cohort exposed to, infected with or recovered from COVID-19 (not recorded which). The CDR3 DNA reads as TGCGCCAGCAGTCCGGGGGGAGCGGGGGACTACGAGCAGTACTTC. Protein product: CASSPGGAGDYEQYF.